A single sample gave rise to the 10 T cell receptor beta chains below, sequenced in a study of T cell clones after liver transplantation. Using immunoSEQ multiplex PCR, the repertoire was profiled, and TCRdb retains in-frame clones only, with some absent. The repertoire holds 70,000 to 95,000 clones, over 65% seen once, with less than 3.5% in the top ten. Specimen: CD4+ T cells from blood, collected at the 22-month timepoint. These receptors were obtained from a human patient who received a liver transplant. The graft donor may have given rise to some T cells.

This clone was recorded once. The chain recombines TRBV7-3 with TRBJ1-1; no clear D. The CDR3 consists of 16 residues. Germline V CDR1 and CDR2: SGHTA, FQGTGA. V lost 5 bases and J 1 base, leaving 17 bases between the germline ends. The CDR3 loop is CASSRASGRANTEAFF. In DNA form, the CDR3 reads TGTGCCAGCAGCCGGGCGTCGGGGAGGGCGAACACTGAAGCTTTCTTT.

This chain links TRBV19 with TRBJ2-2; D remains unclear. With 7 bases removed from V and 2 bases from J, the gap between germline ends came to 11 bases. CDR1 and CDR2 (germline): LNHDA, SQIVND (reference sequence). The CDR3 extends over 14 amino acids. Here the CDR3 reads CASNRQSNTGELFF. The CDR3 DNA follows: TGTGCCAGTAACCGGCAGAGCAACACCGGGGAGCTGTTTTTT.

This rearrangement joins TRBV5-1 to TRBJ2-5; tentative D call: TRBD1 (7 bases). Germline CDR1 reads SGHRS; CDR2 reads YFSETQ. This CDR3 spans 15 amino acids. V lost 0 bases, J lost 4 bases, and 13 bases lay in between. For the CDR3, the DNA is TGCGCCAGCAGCTTGGGCGGGGACAGAGGAGAGACCCAGTACTTC. Its translation: CASSLGGDRGETQYF.

The chain links TRBV7-9 to TRBJ1-2; D gene ambiguous. CDR3 length: 14 amino acids. CDR1 and CDR2 (germline): SEHNR, FQNEAQ (reference sequence). Trimming shortened V by 5 bases and J by 5 bases, and 15 bases separated the two germline ends. Here the CDR3 DNA reads TGTGCCAGCAGCCATGGCGGGGAGGCGTATGGCTACACCTTC. Translating it yields CASSHGGEAYGYTF.

The V call is TRBV5-1, the J call TRBJ2-1; TRBD2 aligns across 8 bases. Germline loops: CDR1 SGHRS, CDR2 YFSETQ. V lost 6 bases, J lost 4 bases, and 9 bases stayed unmatched. The CDR3 has 15 amino acids. This CDR3 is CASTPGAGGYNEQFF. The DNA of the CDR3 is TGCGCCAGCACCCCGGGTGCGGGGGGATACAATGAGCAGTTCTTC.

For this clone: The same CDR3 arises from other DNA sequences in this sample as well. This chain uses TRBV7-2 with TRBJ1-3; no definite D call. This CDR3 has 12 amino acids. Germline V gene data show CDR1 as SGHTA and CDR2 as FQGNSA. Trimming removed 2 bases from V and 7 bases from J, with 6 bases in between. CDR3: CASSLRGNTIYF. The CDR3 DNA sequence: TGTGCCAGCAGCTTACGAGGGAACACCATATATTTT.

V and J are TRBV6-1 and TRBJ1-1, with 8 bases matching TRBD1. The junction had 6 bases not matched to a gene; V was cut back by 4 bases and J by 5 bases. The CDR3 has 14 residues. CDR1 and CDR2 (germline): MNHNS, SASEGT. CDR3 loop: CASSARTGLTEAFF. The CDR3 DNA reads TGTGCCAGCAGTGCAAGGACAGGGCTAACTGAAGCTTTCTTT.

The J gene is TRBJ1-2, the V gene TRBV7-9, with a weak D call TRBD1 (6 bases). CDR1 is SEHNR, CDR2 FQNEAQ, per germline (reference sequence). The CDR3 is 16 residues long. V dropped 1 base and J dropped 5 bases, with 17 bases sitting between them. For the CDR3, the DNA is TGTGCCAGCAGCTTAGGCCTACCTGGGACATCTTATGGCTACACCTTC. Protein product: CASSLGLPGTSYGYTF.

This chain connects TRBV5-6 to TRBJ2-5; 8 nucleotides match TRBD1. V shed 0 bases and J 1 base; nucleotides not matched to a gene: 2. CDR3 length: 15 amino acids. CDR1 is SGHDT and CDR2 is YYEEEE in the germline V gene. In DNA form, the CDR3 reads TGTGCCAGCAGCTTGGCCCAGGGGGCCCAAGAGACCCAGTACTTC. It is translated as CASSLAQGAQETQYF.

V gene TRBV19 combines with J gene TRBJ2-7; D is undetermined. The CDR3 spans 17 residues. Trimming stripped 3 bases from V and 4 bases from J, with 22 bases between. Germline CDR1 reads LNHDA; CDR2 reads SQIVND (reference sequence). CDR3 protein: CASSIGVLGDSLYEQYF. Here the CDR3 DNA reads TGTGCCAGTAGTATTGGAGTTTTGGGTGACTCCTTGTACGAGCAGTACTTC.